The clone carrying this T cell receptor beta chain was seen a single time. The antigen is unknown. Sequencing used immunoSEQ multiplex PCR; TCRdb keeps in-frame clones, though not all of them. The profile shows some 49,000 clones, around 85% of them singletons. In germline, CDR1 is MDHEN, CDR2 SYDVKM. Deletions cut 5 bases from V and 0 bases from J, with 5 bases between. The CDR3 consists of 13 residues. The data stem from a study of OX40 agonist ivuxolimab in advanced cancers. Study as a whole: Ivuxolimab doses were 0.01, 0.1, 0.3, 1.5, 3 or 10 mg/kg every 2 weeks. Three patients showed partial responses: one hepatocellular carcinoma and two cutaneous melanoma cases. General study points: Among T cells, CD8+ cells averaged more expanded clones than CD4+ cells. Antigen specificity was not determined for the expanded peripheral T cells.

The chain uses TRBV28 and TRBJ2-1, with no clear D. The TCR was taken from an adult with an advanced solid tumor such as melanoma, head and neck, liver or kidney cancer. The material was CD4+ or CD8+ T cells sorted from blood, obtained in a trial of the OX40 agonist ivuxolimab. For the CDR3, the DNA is TGTGCCAGCAGTCCTCTCTCCTACAATGAGCAGTTCTTC. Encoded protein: CASSPLSYNEQFF.